This T cell receptor (beta chain) was sequenced during a study of response to subunit inactivated influenza vaccine. V gave up 0 bases and J gave up 9 bases; unmatched junction bases: 34. Germline V lookup: CDR1 DFQATT, CDR2 SNEGSKA (reference sequence). CDR3 length: 23 amino acids. This clonotype was picked up a small number of times. MiXCR, run by TCRdb on the RT-PCR reads, gives a single entry per CDR3 protein. The table lists 200,000 to 300,000 distinct CDR3 sequences, roughly an eighth of them singletons. The TCR was taken from a man aged 50 or older who received an inactivated influenza vaccine. The specimen comprised non-naive T cells sorted from PBMCs, sampled less than 15 days before vaccination. The V call is TRBV20-1, the J call TRBJ2-7; 11 bases are a match to TRBD1. The CDR3 sequence: CSARDLGQGVARNIDEYGPGQYF. CDR3 nucleotides: TGCAGTGCTAGAGATTTGGGACAGGGGGTGGCAAGGAATATAGATGAGTATGGCCCAGGGCAGTACTTC.